Listed here is a single TCR beta chain. No antigen is known for it. Whether given at about 4 or about 12 weeks, second doses were pooled. The data are from a study of T cell responses to AZD1222 COVID-19 vaccine. Study conclusions and caveats: Repertoires were collected only later (after the peak T cell response had occurred). Baseline serostatus was positive in only a handful of AZD1222 recipients.

Produced via immunoSEQ multiplex PCR; TCRdb's table is partial and in-frame only. Seen here are some 120,000 clones, 80% to 95% observed once, and the top ten hold around 8.2%. This CDR3 is 14 amino acids long. The germline CDR1 and CDR2 sequences are SNHLY and FYNNEI. The trim removed 4 bases at V and 5 bases at J, leaving 2 bases unmatched. The V and J genes are TRBV2 and TRBJ1-3, with 10 bases lining up with TRBD1. The receptor's source is an adult who received the AZD1222 COVID-19 vaccine. Sequencing was performed on peripheral blood, taken 28 days after the second AZD1222 dose. Written as DNA, the CDR3 is TGTGCCAGCAGTGCGGACAGGGGGAGAAACACCATATATTTT. This sequence encodes CASSADRGRNTIYF.